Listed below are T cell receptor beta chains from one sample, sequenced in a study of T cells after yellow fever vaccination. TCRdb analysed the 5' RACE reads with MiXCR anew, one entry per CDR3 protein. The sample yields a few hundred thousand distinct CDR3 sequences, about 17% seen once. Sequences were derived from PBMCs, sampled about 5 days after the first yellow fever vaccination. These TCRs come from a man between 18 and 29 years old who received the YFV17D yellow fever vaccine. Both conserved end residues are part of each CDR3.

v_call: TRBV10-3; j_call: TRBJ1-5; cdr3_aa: CAISDREGGQPQHF
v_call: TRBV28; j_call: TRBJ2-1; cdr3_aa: CASSSGGFYNEQFF
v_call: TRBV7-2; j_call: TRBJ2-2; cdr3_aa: CASSPGTSGTGELFF
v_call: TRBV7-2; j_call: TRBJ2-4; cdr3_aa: CASSYNRGLKNIQYF
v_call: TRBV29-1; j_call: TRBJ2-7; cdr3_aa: CSVGTDRTYEQYF
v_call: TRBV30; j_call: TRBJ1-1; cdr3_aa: CAWTYLGGVKAFF
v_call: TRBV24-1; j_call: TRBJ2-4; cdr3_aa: CATSAPYLAKNIQYF
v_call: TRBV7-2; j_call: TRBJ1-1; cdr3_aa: CASSLAPGAYTEAFF
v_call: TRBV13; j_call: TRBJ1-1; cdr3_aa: CASSPWAEGAFF
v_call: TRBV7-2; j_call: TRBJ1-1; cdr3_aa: CASSLKAGANTEAFF
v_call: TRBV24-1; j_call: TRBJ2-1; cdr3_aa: CATSDPGTSGVYNEQFF
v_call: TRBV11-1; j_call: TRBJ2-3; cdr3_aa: CASSPPGRTSGRRDTQYF
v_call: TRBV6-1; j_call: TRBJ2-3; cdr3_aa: CASSPDRGSDTQYF
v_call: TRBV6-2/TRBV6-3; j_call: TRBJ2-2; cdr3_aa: CASSYLTGTGDTGELFF
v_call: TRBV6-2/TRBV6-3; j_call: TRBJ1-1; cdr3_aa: CASSSRTGWVVRSEAFF
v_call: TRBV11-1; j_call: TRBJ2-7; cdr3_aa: CASSLSHYEQYF
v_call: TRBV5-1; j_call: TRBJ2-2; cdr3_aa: CASSHNRAFDTGELFF
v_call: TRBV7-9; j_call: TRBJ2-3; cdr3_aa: CASSLSMTSGTDTQYF
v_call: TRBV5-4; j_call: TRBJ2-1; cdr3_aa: CASSPLLGSYNEQFF
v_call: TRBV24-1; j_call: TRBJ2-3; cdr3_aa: CATPQGSWRGPQSDTQYF
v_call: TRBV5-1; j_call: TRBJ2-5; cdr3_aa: CASSISPGTAEETQYF
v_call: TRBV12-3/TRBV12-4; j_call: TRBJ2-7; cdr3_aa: CASSRFTGWVSEQYF
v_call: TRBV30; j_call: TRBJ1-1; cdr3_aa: CAWSLPQLGKAFF
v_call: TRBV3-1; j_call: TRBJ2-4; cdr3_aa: CASSQGLIQYF
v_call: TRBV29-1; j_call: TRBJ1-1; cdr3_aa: CSGADRAAEAFF
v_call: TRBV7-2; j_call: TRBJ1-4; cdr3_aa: CASSFQLGGNEKLFF
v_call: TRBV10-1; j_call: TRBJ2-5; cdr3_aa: CASSESTRGDRETQYF
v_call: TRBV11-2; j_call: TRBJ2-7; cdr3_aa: CASSLAGLAYEQYF
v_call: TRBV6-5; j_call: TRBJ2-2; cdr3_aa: CASSYSDSNTGELFF
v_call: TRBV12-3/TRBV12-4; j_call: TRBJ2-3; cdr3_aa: CASSLDAETQYF
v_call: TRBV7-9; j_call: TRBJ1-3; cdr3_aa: CASSWGPGNTIYF
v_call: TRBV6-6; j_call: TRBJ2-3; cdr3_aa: CASTGTNTDTQYF
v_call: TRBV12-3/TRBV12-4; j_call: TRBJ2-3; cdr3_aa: CASSLVGADTDTQYF
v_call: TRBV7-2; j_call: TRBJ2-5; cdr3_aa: CASSLSTSGGGETQYF
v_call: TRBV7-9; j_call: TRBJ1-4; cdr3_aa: CASSLVRGSNEKLFF
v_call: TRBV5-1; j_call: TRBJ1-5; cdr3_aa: CASSFGQGGQPQHF
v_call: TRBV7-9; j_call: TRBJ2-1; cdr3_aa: CASSLGGGTTNEQFF
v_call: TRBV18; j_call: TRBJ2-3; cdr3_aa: CASSPPSTDTQYF
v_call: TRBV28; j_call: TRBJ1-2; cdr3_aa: CASSTSGLGYTF
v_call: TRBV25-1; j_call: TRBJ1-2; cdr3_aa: CASSELGAGAIYGYTF
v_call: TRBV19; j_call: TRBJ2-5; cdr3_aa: CASSMVRARETQYF
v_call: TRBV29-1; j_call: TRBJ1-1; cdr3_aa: CSVEVRTGNTEAFF
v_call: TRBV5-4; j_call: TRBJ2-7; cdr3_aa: CASSLQSTWDSEQYF
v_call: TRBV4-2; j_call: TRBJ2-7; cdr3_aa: CASSQGQQLYEQYF
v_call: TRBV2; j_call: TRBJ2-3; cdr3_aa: CASSGGPGLATPVADTQYF
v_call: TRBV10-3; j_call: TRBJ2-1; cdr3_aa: CAITSGGYNEQFF
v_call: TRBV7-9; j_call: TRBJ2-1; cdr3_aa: CASSLVLAGGEKQFF
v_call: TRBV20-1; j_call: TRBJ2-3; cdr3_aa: CSAPRQSSTDTQYF
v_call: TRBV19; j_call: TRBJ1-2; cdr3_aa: CASSMPGGSNYGYTF
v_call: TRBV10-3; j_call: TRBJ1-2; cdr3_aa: CAITETGLYNYGYTF
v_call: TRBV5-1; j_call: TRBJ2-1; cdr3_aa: CASSLVGTLLGEQFF
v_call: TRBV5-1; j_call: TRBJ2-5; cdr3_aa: CASSGSGAPQETQYF
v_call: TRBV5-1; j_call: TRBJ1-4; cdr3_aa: CASSPTRREEKLFF
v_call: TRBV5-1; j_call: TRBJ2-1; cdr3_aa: CATWRGSESSYNEQFF
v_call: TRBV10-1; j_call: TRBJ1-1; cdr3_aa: CASSAGQGADTEAFF
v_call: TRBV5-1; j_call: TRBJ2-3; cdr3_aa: CASRASASTDTQYF
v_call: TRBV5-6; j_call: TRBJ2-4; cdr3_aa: CASSLGGDIQYF
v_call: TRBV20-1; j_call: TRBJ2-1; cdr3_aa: CSARDPQWYLVDEQFF
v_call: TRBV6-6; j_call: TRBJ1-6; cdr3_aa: CASVGRQASPLHF
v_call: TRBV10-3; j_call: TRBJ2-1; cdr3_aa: CAISDPKTSGGSTYNEQFF